Given below is one T cell receptor beta chain in context. These data come from a study of T cell changes during pregnancy in multiple sclerosis. Clones were sequenced by immunoSEQ multiplex PCR, and TCRdb holds only the in-frame ones, with some missing. Of around 50,000 clones detected, over 80% appear once; the ten largest clones hold about 0.18%. This TCR was recovered from a female donor in good health, enrolled as a control in a pregnancy study. Sequences were derived from CD4+ T cells from peripheral blood mononuclear cells, sampled after pregnancy.

The CDR3 nucleotides read TGTGCCAGCAGTTACGCGACTAGCGGCTCGCGGGGGGAGCAGTATTTT. Amino acids: CASSYATSGSRGEQYF. J is TRBJ2-3 and V is TRBV6-5; 9 bases fit TRBD2. The germline V gene encodes CDR1 MNHEY and CDR2 SVGAGI. V lost 2 bases and J lost 11; bases outside the gene matches: 14. The CDR3 contains 16 residues.